These 3 T cell receptor beta chains were sequenced from one sample in a study of beta chain features in type 1 diabetes. TCRB transcripts that were expressed got sequenced, as all of the isolated RNA had been reverse transcribed. Sequencing used immunoSEQ multiplex PCR; TCRdb keeps in-frame clones, though not all of them. The sample consists of 300,000 to 400,000 clones, 6.5% to 10% of them appearing once. The sequencing input was central memory CD4+ T cells from blood. The receptors come from a woman aged 18-29 years in good health.

The table lists this clone with many counts. Other DNA sequences in this specimen translate into the identical CDR3. In nucleotides, the CDR3 is TGTGCCAGCAGCTTCAGGGATACGCAGTATTTT. Its translation is CASSFRDTQYF. The chain couples TRBV5-6 to TRBJ2-3; D is ambiguous. V dropped 2 bases and J dropped 6 bases, with 4 bases sitting between them. Germline V gene sequence: CDR1 SGHDT, CDR2 YYEEEE. The CDR3 consists of 11 residues.

This clone was seen more than once but under ten times. The chain couples TRBV5-1 to TRBJ2-5; D possibly corresponds to TRBD1 (7 bases). CDR3 size: 13 residues. Trimming left V 6 bases short and J 4 bases short, with 13 bases between. Germline V gene data show CDR1 as SGHRS and CDR2 as YFSETQ. The CDR3 sequence: CASTGTAGETQYF. CDR3 sequence (DNA): TGCGCCAGCACCGGGACAGCGGGAGAGACCCAGTACTTC.

The chain joins TRBV2 to TRBJ2-5, with 10 positions matching TRBD2. The CDR3 contains 18 residues. Germline V gene sequence: CDR1 SNHLY, CDR2 FYNNEI. The V segment lost 6 bases and the J segment 4 bases; nucleotides outside the gene matches: 17. The DNA for the CDR3 is TGTGCCAGCAGCCGTCTAGGGGTTACTAGCGGGGATACAGAGACCCAGTACTTC. Its translation is CASSRLGVTSGDTETQYF.